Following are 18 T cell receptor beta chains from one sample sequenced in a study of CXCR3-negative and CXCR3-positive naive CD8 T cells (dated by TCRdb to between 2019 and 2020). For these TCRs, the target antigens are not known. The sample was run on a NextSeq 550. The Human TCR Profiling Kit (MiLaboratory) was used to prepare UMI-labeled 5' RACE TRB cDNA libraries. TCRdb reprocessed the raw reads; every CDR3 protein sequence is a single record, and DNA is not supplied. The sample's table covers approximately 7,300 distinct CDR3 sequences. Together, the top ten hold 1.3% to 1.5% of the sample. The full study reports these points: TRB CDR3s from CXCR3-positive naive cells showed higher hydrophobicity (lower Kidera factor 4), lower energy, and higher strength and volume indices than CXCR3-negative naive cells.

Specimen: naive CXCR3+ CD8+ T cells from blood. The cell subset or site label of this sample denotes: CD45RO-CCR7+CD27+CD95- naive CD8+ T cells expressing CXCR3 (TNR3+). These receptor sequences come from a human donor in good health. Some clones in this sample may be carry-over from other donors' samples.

The CDR3 spells CAISDPRERADTQYF. This sequence joins TRBV10-3 and TRBJ2-3; the TCRdb D gene call, TRBD2, has no DNA to confirm it. Germline V lookup: CDR1 ENHRY, CDR2 SYGVKD. The CDR3 loop spans 15 amino acids.

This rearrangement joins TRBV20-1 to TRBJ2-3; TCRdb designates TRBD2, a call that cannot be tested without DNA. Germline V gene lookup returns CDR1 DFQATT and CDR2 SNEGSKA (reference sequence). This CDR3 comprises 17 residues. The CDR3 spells CSALEAGVVSSTDTQYF.

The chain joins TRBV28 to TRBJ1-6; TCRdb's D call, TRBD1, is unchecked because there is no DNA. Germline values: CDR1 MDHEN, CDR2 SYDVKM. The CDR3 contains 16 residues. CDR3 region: CASRRPGQAFNSPLHF.

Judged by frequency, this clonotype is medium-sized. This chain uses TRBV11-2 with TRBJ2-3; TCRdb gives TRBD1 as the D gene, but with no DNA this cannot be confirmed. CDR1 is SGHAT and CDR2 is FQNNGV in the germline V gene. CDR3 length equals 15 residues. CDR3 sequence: CASSFRDRGAWTQYF.

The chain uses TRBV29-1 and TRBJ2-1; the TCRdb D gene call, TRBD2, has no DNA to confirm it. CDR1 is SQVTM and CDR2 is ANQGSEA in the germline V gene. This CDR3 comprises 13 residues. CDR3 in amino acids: CSLGTSGSNEQFF.

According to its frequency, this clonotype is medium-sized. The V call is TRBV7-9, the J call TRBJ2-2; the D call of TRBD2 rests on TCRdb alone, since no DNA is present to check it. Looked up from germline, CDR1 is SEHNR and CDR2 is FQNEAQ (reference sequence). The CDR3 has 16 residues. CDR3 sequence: CASSPTSGENTGELFF.

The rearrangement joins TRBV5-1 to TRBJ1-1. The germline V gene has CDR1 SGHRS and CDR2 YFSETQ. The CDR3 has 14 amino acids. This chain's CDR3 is CASSLGQARTEAFF.

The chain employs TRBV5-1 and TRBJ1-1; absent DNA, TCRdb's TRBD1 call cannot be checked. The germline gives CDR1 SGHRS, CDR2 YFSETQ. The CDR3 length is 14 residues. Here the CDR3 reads CASSPGQGNTEAFF.

CDR3: CASSLEGTTQYF. The chain uses TRBV6-6 and TRBJ2-3; TCRdb selects TRBD1, and the lack of DNA leaves this call unchecked. The CDR3 runs to 12 residues. CDR1 and CDR2 (germline): MNHNY, SVGAGI (reference sequence).

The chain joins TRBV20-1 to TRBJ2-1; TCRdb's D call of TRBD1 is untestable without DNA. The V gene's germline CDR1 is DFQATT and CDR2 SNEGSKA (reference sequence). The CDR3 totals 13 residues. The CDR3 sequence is CSAKRQTGGEQFF.

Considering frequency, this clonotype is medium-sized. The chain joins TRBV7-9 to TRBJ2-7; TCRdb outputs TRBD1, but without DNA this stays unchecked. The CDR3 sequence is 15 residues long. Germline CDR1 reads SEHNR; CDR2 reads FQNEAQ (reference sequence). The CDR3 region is CASSLKGQDSYEQYF.

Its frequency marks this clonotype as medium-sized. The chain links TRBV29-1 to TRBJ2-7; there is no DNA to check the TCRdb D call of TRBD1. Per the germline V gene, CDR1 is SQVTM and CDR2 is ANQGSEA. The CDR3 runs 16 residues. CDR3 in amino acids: CSVQQPLGQGAYEQYF.

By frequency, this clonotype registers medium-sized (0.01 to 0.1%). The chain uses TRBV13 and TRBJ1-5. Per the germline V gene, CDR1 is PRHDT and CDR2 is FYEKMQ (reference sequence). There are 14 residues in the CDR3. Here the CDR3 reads CASSLGLGDQPQHF.

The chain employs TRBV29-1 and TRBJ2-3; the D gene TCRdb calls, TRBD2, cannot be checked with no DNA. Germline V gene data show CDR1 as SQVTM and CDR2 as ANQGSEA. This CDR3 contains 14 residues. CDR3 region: CSVGLAGITDTQYF.

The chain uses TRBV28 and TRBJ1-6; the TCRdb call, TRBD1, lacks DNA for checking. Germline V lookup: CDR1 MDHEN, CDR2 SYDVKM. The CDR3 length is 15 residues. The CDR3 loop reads CASSSGVHVYSPLHF.

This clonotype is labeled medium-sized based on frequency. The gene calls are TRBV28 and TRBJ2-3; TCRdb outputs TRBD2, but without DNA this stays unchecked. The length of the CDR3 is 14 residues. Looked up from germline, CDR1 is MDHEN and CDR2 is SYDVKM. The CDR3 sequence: CASSLLVGPDTQYF.

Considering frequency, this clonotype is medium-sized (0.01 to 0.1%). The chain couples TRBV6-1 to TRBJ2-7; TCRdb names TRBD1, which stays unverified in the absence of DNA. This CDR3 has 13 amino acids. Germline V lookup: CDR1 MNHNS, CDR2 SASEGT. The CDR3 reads CASRVTGSYEQYF.

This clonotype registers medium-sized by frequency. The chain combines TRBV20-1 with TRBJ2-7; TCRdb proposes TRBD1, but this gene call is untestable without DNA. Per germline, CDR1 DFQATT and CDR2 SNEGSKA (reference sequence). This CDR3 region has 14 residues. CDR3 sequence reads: CSAHDRRAVYEQYF.